This T cell receptor (beta chain) was identified during a study of cytomegalovirus exposure and HLA in healthy donors. Study in general: Earlier, 110 million or so unique TCR beta sequences were recovered from roughly 200 million T cells by an analysis.

With 60 Vbeta and 13 Jbeta primers, the PCR was carried out. Only in-frame clones appear in the TCRdb table, and some are missing; sequencing was by immunoSEQ multiplex PCR. The sample lists over 150,000 clones; around 74% were seen once. Germline lookup yields CDR1 SGDLS and CDR2 YYNGEE. CDR3 length: 16 residues. Trimming removed 0 bases from V and 2 bases from J; junction bases left unmatched: 4. Broader study findings: It was taken for granted in presence/absence analyses that sequencing depth across donors was roughly uniform. While the bulk of TCR sequences proved rare, some public TCRs turned up in many donors. With DRB1 most and HLA-C fewest, TCR association rates differed between HLA loci in a later analysis.

This clone was found a few times. Its specificity is not known. Specimen: PBMCs. This TCR derives from a male donor in good health and CMV-seronegative. The J gene is TRBJ2-3, the V gene TRBV9; TRBD2 matches at 9 bases. CDR3 amino acids: CASSVAAGGNTDTQYF. The CDR3 DNA is TGTGCCAGCAGCGTAGCTGCGGGAGGGAACACAGATACGCAGTATTTT.